The 2 T cell receptor beta chains in this list originate from one sample, sequenced in a study of blood T cell repertoires in COVID-19. Measured with immunoSEQ multiplex PCR; TCRdb has only the in-frame clones, and not every one. The sample contains around 50,000 clones, roughly 83% of which appear only once. The sequenced sample was peripheral blood. These receptors all come from a human donor in a cohort sampled during active COVID-19.

The V and J genes are TRBV2 and TRBJ2-5; unclear D gene. The CDR3 has 14 residues. V was cut by 3 bases and J by 0 bases, with 8 bases left in between. The germline CDR1 and CDR2 sequences are SNHLY and FYNNEI. The CDR3 nucleotides read TGTGCCAGCAGTGACGGGTCCTACCAAGAGACCCAGTACTTC. Translation: CASSDGSYQETQYF.

This clone was observed once. The CDR3 sequence: CASSLGGGTEAFF. The DNA of the CDR3 is TGTGCCAGCAGCTTAGGAGGGGGCACTGAAGCTTTCTTT. The chain links TRBV7-2 to TRBJ1-1; tentative D call: TRBD1 (6 bases). Germline CDR1 is SGHTA and CDR2 is FQGNSA. V gave up 1 base and J gave up 4 bases, with 7 bases separating them. The CDR3 runs 13 residues.